This T cell receptor beta chain comes out of a study of T cell responses to AZD1222 COVID-19 vaccine. Whole-study findings and limits: Nearly half of the spike-specific TCRs reportedly recognize variant regions that carry no mutations. Increased Spike-specific TCR breadth and depth were observed after two AZD1222 doses.

Using immunoSEQ multiplex PCR, the repertoire was profiled, and TCRdb retains in-frame clones only, with some absent. The sample shows around 160,000 clones, more than 85% of them seen only once. This clone appeared a single time. Its antigen remains unidentified. The V end was cut by 5 bases, the J end by 3 bases, with 16 bases between. The CDR3 is 15 residues long. Per the germline V gene, CDR1 is MNHEY and CDR2 is SVGAGI. The material sequenced was peripheral blood, taken on day 0 of AZD1222 vaccination. The rearrangement uses TRBV6-5 and TRBJ1-2; D is possibly TRBD1 (5 bases). The clonotype comes from an adult in good health. The CDR3 DNA reads as TGTGCCAGCAGTACCCCCGGGACGACACACTATGGCTACACCTTC. This codes for CASSTPGTTHYGYTF.